Listed here are 23 T cell receptor beta chains from one sample, sequenced in a study of T-cell memory formation after mild COVID-19. TCRdb reanalysed the 5' RACE reads using MiXCR and keeps one entry per CDR3 protein. The sample shows a few hundred thousand distinct CDR3 sequences, about a sixth of them seen only once. Sequenced sample: PBMCs or a T cell subset sorted from them (not recorded which). These receptors were obtained from a man younger than 30 who had mild COVID-19 (a few samples of this study predate the infection). Cell type and time point are not known.

This clonotype was seen a few times. The V call is TRBV27, the J call TRBJ1-6; no reliable D call. This CDR3 contains 14 residues. Trimming took 0 bases from V and 11 from J, leaving 11 bases between them. Per the germline V gene, CDR1 is MNHEY and CDR2 is SMNVEV (reference sequence). CDR3 DNA sequence: TGTGCCAGCAGTTTATCCGAAACCGGGACACCCCTCCACTTT. Its translation is CASSLSETGTPLHF.

J is TRBJ2-2 and V is TRBV9, with a tentative D call TRBD1 (6 bases). The CDR3 has 13 residues. Germline values: CDR1 SGDLS, CDR2 YYNGEE. The ends were cut back, 0 bases at V and 6 bases at J, with 6 bases in the middle. CDR3 nucleotide sequence: TGTGCCAGCAGCGTAGAGGGGGCCGGGGAGCTGTTTTTT. Amino acids: CASSVEGAGELFF.

The sample holds many counts of this clonotype. The chain carries TRBV20-1 and TRBJ1-1; D remains unclear. Germline V lookup: CDR1 DFQATT, CDR2 SNEGSKA (reference sequence). This CDR3 comprises 10 residues. Deletions cut 3 bases from V and 5 bases from J, with 4 bases between. The CDR3: CSARRTEAFF. DNA of the CDR3: TGCAGTGCTAGGCGGACTGAAGCTTTCTTT.

This clonotype has just a few counts. The genes are TRBV15 and TRBJ2-3; 8 nucleotides line up with TRBD1. This CDR3 has 15 residues. The germline CDR1 and CDR2 sequences are LNHNV and YYDKDF (reference sequence). V trimming: 4 bases; J trimming: 1 base; junction bases outside the gene matches: 4. The CDR3 region is CATSIQGQGTDTQYF. DNA of the CDR3: TGTGCCACCAGCATCCAGGGACAGGGCACAGATACGCAGTATTTT.

This clonotype appeared a few times. This rearrangement joins TRBV20-1 to TRBJ1-1; possibly TRBD1 for D (6 bases). Between the trimmed V and J ends, which lost 4 bases and 0 bases, there was a span of 18 bases. The V gene's germline CDR1 is DFQATT and CDR2 SNEGSKA (reference sequence). The CDR3 extends over 16 amino acids. CDR3 in amino acids: CSAKDSHNPLNTEAFF. DNA of the CDR3: TGCAGTGCTAAGGACAGCCATAATCCCTTGAACACTGAAGCTTTCTTT.

The chain combines TRBV12-3 or TRBV12-4 with TRBJ2-3; no clear D gene. The CDR3 is made up of 16 amino acids. V lost 2 bases and J lost 3, with 15 bases in between. The CDR3 DNA sequence: TGTGCCAGCAGTTTATTCCAGTCTTTAGGGACAGATACGCAGTATTTT. Translating gives CASSLFQSLGTDTQYF.

V gene TRBV6-1 combines with J gene TRBJ1-6; 9 positions match TRBD1. CDR1 and CDR2 from the germline V gene are MNHNS and SASEGT. This CDR3 has 13 amino acids. The trim removed 8 bases at V and 7 bases at J, leaving 3 bases unmatched. The CDR3 spells CASQTGGNSPLHF. In DNA form, the CDR3 reads TGTGCCAGCCAGACAGGGGGGAATTCACCCCTCCACTTT.

This sequence joins TRBV24-1 and TRBJ2-1; perhaps TRBD2 as D (5 bases). Deletions cut 5 bases from V and 9 bases from J, with 10 bases between. The germline V gene has CDR1 KGHDR and CDR2 SFDVKD. The CDR3 spans 12 residues. The CDR3 DNA reads as TGTGCCACCAGTGGTGTTGGAGGTGAGCAGTTCTTC. Translating it yields CATSGVGGEQFF.

V usage is TRBV9 and J usage is TRBJ2-3; possibly TRBD1 for D (5 bases). The germline CDR1 and CDR2 sequences are SGDLS and YYNGEE. Trimming stripped 0 bases from V and 5 bases from J, with 13 bases between. The CDR3 spans 15 residues. The CDR3 DNA is TGTGCCAGCAGCGTAGATAGTCAGGGCAGAGATACGCAGTATTTT. Amino acid sequence: CASSVDSQGRDTQYF.

The CDR3 nucleotides read TGTGCCAGCAGCTTGGGCTACCTACCATCTGGAAACACCATATATTTT. Amino acid sequence: CASSLGYLPSGNTIYF. The V gene is TRBV5-5, the J gene TRBJ1-3, with unresolved D. The CDR3 has 16 amino acids. The germline V gene has CDR1 SGHKS and CDR2 YYEKEE (reference sequence). V lost 0 bases to trimming and J lost 1 base, with 11 bases between them.

The V call is TRBV5-1, the J call TRBJ2-5, with D perhaps matching TRBD1 (7 bases). CDR1 is SGHRS, CDR2 YFSETQ, per germline. The V end was cut by 4 bases, the J end by 5 bases, with 15 bases between. CDR3 length equals 14 residues. CDR3 bases: TGCGCCAGCAGCACCAGGGGGGAAGGGGAGACCCAGTACTTC. As protein: CASSTRGEGETQYF.

This clonotype has more than one count but fewer than ten. V and J are TRBV6-6 and TRBJ1-5; D remains ambiguous. The germline CDR1 and CDR2 sequences are MNHNY and SVGAGI (reference sequence). The CDR3 extends over 11 amino acids. The V gene lost 8 bases and the J gene lost 15 bases, with 17 bases spanning the gap. The CDR3: CASESNRAWHF. CDR3 DNA: TGTGCCAGCGAATCGAACCGGGCTTGGCATTTT.

This clonotype was recorded a few times. The chain combines TRBV4-1 with TRBJ2-2; no clear D gene. The germline V and J ends were trimmed by 4 bases and 7 bases, with 13 bases remaining between them. The CDR3 covers 14 residues. Germline-derived CDR1 and CDR2 are MGHRA and YSYEKL. CDR3 sequence reads: CASSPITLRGELFF. The DNA for the CDR3 is TGCGCCAGCAGCCCTATCACCCTCCGCGGGGAGCTGTTTTTT.

The chain employs TRBV29-1 and TRBJ1-5; the D gene is possibly TRBD1 (5 bases). The CDR3 totals 13 residues. V was shortened by 4 bases and J by 5 bases, with 12 bases between the two germline ends. Germline assignment: CDR1 SQVTM and CDR2 ANQGSEA. CDR3 amino acids: CSVAGGWDQPQHF. In DNA, the CDR3 is TGCAGCGTTGCCGGGGGTTGGGATCAGCCCCAGCATTTT.

The V call is TRBV5-1, the J call TRBJ2-2, with D possibly being TRBD2 (6 bases). From germline, CDR1 is SGHRS and CDR2 YFSETQ. V was clipped by 4 bases and J by 7 bases, with 14 bases between them. CDR3 length: 14 amino acids. As DNA, the CDR3 is TGCGCCAGCAGCCTTCCGGTCGGGGGCGGGGAGCTGTTTTTT. Translating it yields CASSLPVGGGELFF.

This clonotype was counted only a few times. V gene TRBV9 combines with J gene TRBJ2-3; either TRBD1 or TRBD2 may supply D (6 bases each). V was pared by 4 bases and J by 1 base, with 19 bases between. The CDR3 extends over 17 amino acids. The germline gives CDR1 SGDLS, CDR2 YYNGEE. The CDR3 protein is CASSQNSGGARTDTQYF. The CDR3 DNA follows: TGTGCCAGCAGCCAAAACTCCGGGGGCGCCCGCACAGATACGCAGTATTTT.

This rearrangement joins TRBV6-2 or TRBV6-3 to TRBJ1-2; 9 nucleotides align to TRBD1. The CDR3 contains 15 residues. Germline values: CDR1 MNHEY, CDR2 SVGEGT. Trimming at V came to 5 bases and at J to 4 bases, leaving 8 bases not matched to a gene. For the CDR3, the DNA is TGTGCCAGCAGTGAGCCGGGACAGGGTTCCTATGGCTACACCTTC. Amino acid sequence: CASSEPGQGSYGYTF.

This chain joins TRBV12-5 and TRBJ1-1; D is ambiguous. Trimming took off 5 bases at V and 2 bases at J, with 6 bases between the two ends. The CDR3 has 12 amino acids. Germline lookup yields CDR1 LGHNT and CDR2 FRNRAP. The CDR3 nucleotides read TGTGCTAGTGGTGCGGCCAACACTGAAGCTTTCTTT. Its protein is CASGAANTEAFF.

The CDR3: CASGGQGKRGYEQYF. The CDR3 DNA reads as TGCGCCAGCGGGGGACAGGGGAAACGCGGCTACGAGCAGTACTTC. The chain combines TRBV4-1 with TRBJ2-7; TRBD1 matches 10 bases. The CDR3 consists of 15 residues. CDR1 and CDR2 (germline): MGHRA, YSYEKL. V dropped 8 bases and J dropped 3; count of bases not matched to a gene: 10.

This clonotype has more than one count but fewer than ten. The gene calls are TRBV6-2 or TRBV6-3 and TRBJ2-7; TRBD1 might be the D (5 bases). Germline CDR1 reads MNHEY; CDR2 reads SVGEGT. With 7 bases removed from V and 3 bases from J, the gap between germline ends came to 19 bases. The CDR3 consists of 15 residues. CDR3 sequence: CASTDGPHQGYEQYV. CDR3 DNA: TGTGCCAGCACGGATGGACCTCACCAGGGCTACGAGCAGTACGTC.

This clonotype turned up a few times. The chain recombines TRBV5-6 with TRBJ1-2, with TRBD1 identical over 8 bases. CDR1 SGHDT and CDR2 YYEEEE come from the germline V gene. CDR3 length: 12 residues. V dropped 5 bases and J dropped 7; count of bases not matched to a gene: 4. The CDR3: CASRFGTGGYTF. As DNA, the CDR3 is TGTGCCAGCAGATTCGGGACAGGTGGCTACACCTTC.

This clonotype has just one count. Given a much more abundant clone one base away, this may be a read error. This chain joins TRBV6-5 and TRBJ2-5, with D maybe TRBD1 (5 bases). Deletions cut 5 bases from V and 5 bases from J, with 12 bases between. Germline CDR1 reads MNHEY; CDR2 reads SVGAGI. The CDR3 has 13 residues. CDR3 in DNA: TGTGCCAGCAGTCTCATGGGGCTTGAGACCCAGTACTTC. This encodes CASSLMGLETQYF.

The chain employs TRBV28 and TRBJ1-2; TRBD1 aligns across 7 bases. Per the germline V gene, CDR1 is MDHEN and CDR2 is SYDVKM. V lost 8 bases to trimming and J lost 4 bases; unmatched junction nucleotides: 4. CDR3 length equals 12 residues. The CDR3 coding sequence is TGTGCCAGCTCCGGGACAGTCTATGGCTACACCTTC. The encoded protein is CASSGTVYGYTF.